The rows below give T cell receptor beta chains drawn from one sample of a study of T-cell memory formation after mild COVID-19. One entry per CDR3 protein results from TCRdb running MiXCR on the 5' RACE reads. The data show about 260,000 distinct CDR3 sequences, over 15% seen once. Sample: PBMCs or a T cell subset sorted from them (not recorded which). Receptors were obtained from a man aged 18 to 30 who had mild COVID-19 (a few samples of this study predate the infection). Cell type and time point are not known. Both conserved end residues are part of each CDR3. A D gene is named only where the DNA matches it firmly. Size tells how often a clone was seen (once, few, many) or the class of an expanded clone, and some rows leave it out.

D	size	J	V	CDR3	DNA
.	.	TRBJ2-7	TRBV4-3	CASSQGGQSYEQYF	TGCGCCAGCAGCCAAGGAGGACAATCCTACGAGCAGTACTTC
.	.	TRBJ1-3	TRBV28	CASRDPGNTIYF	TGTGCCAGCCGAGATCCAGGAAACACCATATATTTT
.	few	TRBJ2-2	TRBV5-6	CASPSQRGENTGELFF	TGTGCCAGCCCCTCTCAGAGGGGCGAGAACACCGGGGAGCTGTTTTTT
.	.	TRBJ1-1	TRBV5-1	CASSPPMNTEAFF	TGCGCCAGCAGCCCCCCTATGAACACTGAAGCTTTCTTT
.	few	TRBJ2-1	TRBV11-2	CASSGGYYNEQFF	TGTGCCAGCAGCGGGGGGTATTACAATGAGCAGTTCTTC
.	few	TRBJ2-4	TRBV20-1	CSAPGGAVGKNIQYF	TGCAGTGCTCCCGGTGGGGCGGTGGGCAAAAACATTCAGTACTTC
.	few	TRBJ2-5	TRBV4-3	CASSQDLGTETQYF	TGCGCCAGCAGCCAAGATCTTGGGACAGAGACCCAGTACTTC
.	few	TRBJ2-3	TRBV25-1	CASSEPRTSTDTQYF	TGTGCCAGCAGTGAACCTAGGACTAGCACAGATACGCAGTATTTT
.	many	TRBJ1-1	TRBV7-3	CASSPRQVGTNTEAFF	TGTGCCAGCAGCCCCCGACAGGTGGGGACGAACACTGAAGCTTTCTTT
TRBD2	many	TRBJ2-1	TRBV5-1	CASSAGLAVYNEQFF	TGCGCCAGCAGCGCCGGACTAGCAGTATACAATGAGCAGTTCTTC
.	.	TRBJ2-5	TRBV5-6	CASSLAGGLEETQYF	TGTGCCAGCAGCTTGGCGGGCGGCTTAGAAGAGACCCAGTACTTC
TRBD2	few	TRBJ2-3	TRBV12-3/TRBV12-4	CASRPSGGSTDTQYF	TGTGCCAGCAGGCCTAGCGGGGGCAGCACAGATACGCAGTATTTT
.	.	TRBJ2-3	TRBV9	CASSVESWSADTQYF	TGTGCCAGCAGCGTAGAATCCTGGTCGGCAGATACGCAGTATTTT
TRBD1	few	TRBJ1-2	TRBV12-3/TRBV12-4	CASSLRGQGVSYGYTF	TGTGCCAGCAGTTTAAGGGGACAGGGGGTCAGCTATGGCTACACCTTC
.	.	TRBJ1-5	TRBV4-1	CASSQSTGSNQPQHF	TGCGCCAGCAGCCAATCGACAGGATCCAATCAGCCCCAGCATTTT
TRBD1	few	TRBJ1-2	TRBV12-3/TRBV12-4	CASSFFETGGGYTF	TGTGCCAGCAGTTTCTTCGAGACAGGGGGCGGCTACACCTTC
TRBD2	few	TRBJ2-3	TRBV7-6	CASSRSGGLDTQYF	TGTGCCAGCAGTCGTAGCGGGGGTTTAGATACGCAGTATTTT
.	.	TRBJ1-1	TRBV5-1	CASSPQGFEAFF	TGCGCCAGCAGCCCGCAGGGGTTTGAAGCTTTCTTT
.	.	TRBJ2-7	TRBV28	CASTSGLYEQYF	TGTGCCAGCACATCGGGCCTCTACGAGCAGTACTTC
TRBD2	.	TRBJ2-3	TRBV20-1	CSAREGAGERTDTQYF	TGCAGTGCTAGAGAGGGCGCGGGGGAGCGCACAGATACGCAGTATTTT
.	.	TRBJ1-1	TRBV12-3/TRBV12-4	CASSLIGGRAEAFF	TGTGCCAGCAGTTTAATCGGGGGGCGGGCTGAAGCTTTCTTT
TRBD1	many	TRBJ2-1	TRBV7-8	CASSPGQANEQFF	TGTGCCAGCAGCCCTGGACAGGCCAATGAGCAGTTCTTC
TRBD1	few	TRBJ2-1	TRBV7-3	CASSSSGQYNEQFF	TGTGCCAGCAGCTCTTCGGGACAGTACAATGAGCAGTTCTTC
TRBD2	.	TRBJ2-5	TRBV11-2	CASRRGTKETQYF	TGTGCCAGCAGACGAGGGACTAAAGAGACCCAGTACTTC
.	.	TRBJ1-4	TRBV9	CASSGTGSREKLFF	TGTGCCAGCAGCGGAACAGGGTCGCGGGAAAAACTGTTTTTT
.	.	TRBJ2-3	TRBV20-1	CSAPSESHTQYF	TGCAGTGCTCCCTCGGAGAGCCATACGCAGTATTTT
.	.	TRBJ1-3	TRBV18	CASSRETSGNTIYF	TGTGCCAGCTCACGTGAGACATCTGGAAACACCATATATTTT
.	few	TRBJ1-2	TRBV11-2	CASSLDSHYGYTF	TGTGCCAGCAGCCTGGACAGTCACTATGGCTACACCTTC
.	few	TRBJ2-1	TRBV7-7	CASSSQAGALNEQFF	TGTGCCAGCAGCTCCCAGGCGGGGGCCCTCAATGAGCAGTTCTTC
TRBD1	.	TRBJ1-1	TRBV4-2	CASSLQPGQPPELTEAFF	TGTGCCAGCAGCCTTCAACCGGGACAGCCACCTGAACTTACTGAAGCTTTCTTT
.	.	TRBJ1-1	TRBV10-3	CAISETVNTEAFF	TGTGCCATCAGCGAAACAGTGAACACTGAAGCTTTCTTT
TRBD1	.	TRBJ1-5	TRBV15	CATSATGVNQPQHF	TGTGCCACCAGCGCTACAGGGGTCAATCAGCCCCAGCATTTT
TRBD2	.	TRBJ2-3	TRBV5-5	CASTSLLSGGTDTQYF	TGTGCCAGCACCTCTCTCTTGAGCGGGGGCACAGATACGCAGTATTTT
.	few	TRBJ2-7	TRBV2	CASSGGDPDQAYEQYF	TGTGCCAGCAGTGGGGGAGATCCGGACCAGGCCTACGAGCAGTACTTC
.	few	TRBJ2-5	TRBV7-2	CASSTQGRETQYF	TGTGCCAGCAGCACTCAGGGAAGGGAGACCCAGTACTTC
.	.	TRBJ2-3	TRBV20-1	CSASNFRRTDTQYF	TGCAGTGCTAGCAACTTCAGACGCACAGATACGCAGTATTTT
.	few	TRBJ2-3	TRBV9	CASSAPLGGLTDTQYF	TGTGCCAGCAGCGCGCCCTTGGGGGGACTCACAGATACGCAGTATTTT
TRBD1	.	TRBJ2-3	TRBV14	CASSQLSGQTFMSQYF	TGTGCCAGCAGCCAGCTGTCGGGACAGACCTTCATGTCGCAGTATTTT
TRBD2	.	TRBJ2-5	TRBV3-1	CATGGLAAETQYF	TGTGCCACCGGAGGACTAGCAGCTGAGACCCAGTACTTC
TRBD1	.	TRBJ2-7	TRBV6-5	CASSPPRGTGRYEQYF	TGTGCCAGCAGTCCCCCGCGGGGGACAGGGCGGTACGAGCAGTACTTC
.	.	TRBJ2-2	TRBV4-2	CASSQFAGSPGELFF	TGTGCCAGCAGCCAATTTGCTGGGTCCCCCGGGGAGCTGTTTTTT
TRBD1	few	TRBJ1-1	TRBV5-1	CASSGTGTTEAFF	TGCGCCAGCAGCGGGACAGGGACCACTGAAGCTTTCTTT
.	.	TRBJ2-1	TRBV12-5	CASGQGPTKQFF	TGTGCTAGTGGCCAAGGCCCTACAAAACAGTTCTTC
TRBD1	.	TRBJ1-1	TRBV20-1	CSAGGQGRAFF	TGCAGTGCTGGAGGACAGGGGAGGGCTTTCTTT
TRBD2	few	TRBJ2-3	TRBV4-3	CASSQEVSGGTDTQYF	TGCGCCAGCAGCCAAGAGGTTAGCGGGGGCACAGATACGCAGTATTTT
.	once	TRBJ2-5	TRBV18	CASSNYQETQYF	TGTGCCAGCTCAAACTACCAAGAGACCCAGTACTTC
TRBD1	few	TRBJ1-1	TRBV7-2	CASLDRGSAEAFF	TGTGCCAGTCTTGACAGGGGCAGCGCTGAAGCTTTCTTT
.	.	TRBJ1-2	TRBV6-2/TRBV6-3	CASSYVVSSGYTF	TGTGCCAGCAGTTATGTCGTGTCTAGCGGCTACACCTTC
.	.	TRBJ1-5	TRBV5-5	CASSSLTGGSGQPQHF	TGTGCCAGCAGCTCTCTAACCGGGGGGTCGGGTCAGCCCCAGCATTTT
.	.	TRBJ2-3	TRBV7-9	CASSLNPRGTDTQYF	TGTGCCAGCAGCTTGAACCCGCGGGGCACAGATACGCAGTATTTT
TRBD1	.	TRBJ2-3	TRBV7-3	CASSLKGQGAKDTQYF	TGTGCCAGCAGCTTGAAGGGACAGGGGGCGAAAGATACGCAGTATTTT